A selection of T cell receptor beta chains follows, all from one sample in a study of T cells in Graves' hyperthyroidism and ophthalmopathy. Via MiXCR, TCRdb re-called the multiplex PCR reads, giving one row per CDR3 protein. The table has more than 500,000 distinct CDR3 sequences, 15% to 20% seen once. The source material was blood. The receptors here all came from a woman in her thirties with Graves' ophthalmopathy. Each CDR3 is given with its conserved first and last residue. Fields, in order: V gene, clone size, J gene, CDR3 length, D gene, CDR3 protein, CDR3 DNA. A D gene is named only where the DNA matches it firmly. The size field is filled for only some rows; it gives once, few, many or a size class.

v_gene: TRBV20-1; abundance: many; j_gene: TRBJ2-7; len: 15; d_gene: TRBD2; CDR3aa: CSASPRTRRAYEQYF; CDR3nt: TGCAGTGCTAGCCCACGGACTAGGCGAGCCTACGAGCAGTACTTC
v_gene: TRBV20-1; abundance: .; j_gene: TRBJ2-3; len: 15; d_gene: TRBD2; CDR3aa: CSAATGLADTDTQYF; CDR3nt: TGCAGTGCCGCAACGGGACTAGCGGACACAGATACGCAGTATTTT
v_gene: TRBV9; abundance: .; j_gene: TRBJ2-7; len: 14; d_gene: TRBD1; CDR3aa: CASSGTGQTYEQYF; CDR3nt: TGTGCCAGCAGCGGCACGGGACAGACCTACGAGCAGTACTTC
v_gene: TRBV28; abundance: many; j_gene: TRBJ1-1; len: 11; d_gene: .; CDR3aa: CASLVQAEAFF; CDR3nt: TGTGCCAGCCTTGTCCAGGCTGAAGCTTTCTTT
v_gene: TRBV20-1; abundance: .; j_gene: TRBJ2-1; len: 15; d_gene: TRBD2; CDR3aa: CSARVPGLAFPEQFF; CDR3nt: TGCAGTGCTAGAGTGCCGGGACTAGCGTTTCCTGAGCAGTTCTTC
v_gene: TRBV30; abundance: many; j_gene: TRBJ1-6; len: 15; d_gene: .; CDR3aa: CAWTPKAGSHSPLHF; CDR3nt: TGTGCCTGGACCCCTAAAGCCGGCAGCCATTCACCCCTCCACTTT
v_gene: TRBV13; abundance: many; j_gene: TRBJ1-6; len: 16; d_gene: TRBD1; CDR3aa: CASSSPGTDGDSPLHF; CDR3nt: TGTGCCAGCAGCTCACCCGGGACAGATGGGGATTCACCCCTCCACTTT
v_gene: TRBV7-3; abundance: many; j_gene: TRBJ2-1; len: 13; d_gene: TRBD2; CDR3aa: CASSYRLADEQFF; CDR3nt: TGTGCCAGCAGCTACAGACTAGCGGATGAGCAGTTCTTC
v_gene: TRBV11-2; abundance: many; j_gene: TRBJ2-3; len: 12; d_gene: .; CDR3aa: CASSSDRDTQYF; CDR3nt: TGTGCCAGCAGCTCCGACAGAGATACGCAGTATTTT
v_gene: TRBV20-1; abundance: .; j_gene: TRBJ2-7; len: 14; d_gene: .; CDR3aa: CSATRGAVSYEQYF; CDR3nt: TGCAGTGCTACTCGGGGGGCGGTAAGCTACGAGCAGTACTTC
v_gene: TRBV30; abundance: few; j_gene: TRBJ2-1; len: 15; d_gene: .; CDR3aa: CAWTPETGTYNEQFF; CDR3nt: TGTGCCTGGACCCCCGAGACAGGAACCTACAATGAGCAGTTCTTC
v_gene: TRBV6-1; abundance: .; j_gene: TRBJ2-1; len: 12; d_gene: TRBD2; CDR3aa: CASRRTSIEQFF; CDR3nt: TGTGCCAGCAGGAGGACTAGCATTGAGCAGTTCTTC
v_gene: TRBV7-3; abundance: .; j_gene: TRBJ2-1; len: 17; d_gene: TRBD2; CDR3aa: CASSLDTRLAGFDEQFF; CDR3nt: TGTGCCAGCAGCCTAGATACCAGACTAGCGGGATTCGATGAGCAGTTCTTC
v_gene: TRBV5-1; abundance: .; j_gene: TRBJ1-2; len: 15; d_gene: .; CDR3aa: CASSPRTDLNYGYTF; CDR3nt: TGCGCCAGCAGCCCCAGGACAGATCTTAACTATGGCTACACCTTC
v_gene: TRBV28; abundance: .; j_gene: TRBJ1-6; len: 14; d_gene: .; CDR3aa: CASSLVMYNSPLHF; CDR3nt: TGTGCCAGCAGTTTGGTTATGTATAATTCACCCCTCCACTTT
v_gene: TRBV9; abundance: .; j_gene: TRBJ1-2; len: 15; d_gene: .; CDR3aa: CASSVGGGPLVGYTF; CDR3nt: TGTGCCAGCAGCGTAGGAGGAGGCCCACTCGTTGGCTACACCTTC
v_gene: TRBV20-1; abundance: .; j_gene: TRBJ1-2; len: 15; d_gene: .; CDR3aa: CSAHDSELPNYGYTF; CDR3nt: TGCAGTGCTCATGACTCAGAGCTCCCTAACTATGGCTACACCTTC
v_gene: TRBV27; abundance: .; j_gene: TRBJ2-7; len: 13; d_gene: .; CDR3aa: CASSLRVTYEQYF; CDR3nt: TGTGCCAGCAGTCTCCGGGTAACCTACGAGCAGTACTTC
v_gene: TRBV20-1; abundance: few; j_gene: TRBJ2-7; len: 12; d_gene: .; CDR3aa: CSASGELYEQYF; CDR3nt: TGCAGTGCTAGCGGCGAGTTGTACGAGCAGTACTTC
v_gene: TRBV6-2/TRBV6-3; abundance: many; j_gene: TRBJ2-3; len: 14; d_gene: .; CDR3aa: CASSREPPPDTQYF; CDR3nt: TGTGCCAGCAGCCGAGAACCCCCACCAGATACGCAGTATTTT
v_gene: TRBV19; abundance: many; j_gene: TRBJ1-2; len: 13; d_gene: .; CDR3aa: CASRLDADYGYTF; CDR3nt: TGTGCCAGCCGGTTGGACGCTGACTATGGCTACACCTTC
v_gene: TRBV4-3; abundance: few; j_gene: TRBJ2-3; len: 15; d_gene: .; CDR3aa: CASSQGGGPTDTQYF; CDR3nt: TGCGCCAGCAGCCAGGGGGGAGGCCCCACAGATACGCAGTATTTT
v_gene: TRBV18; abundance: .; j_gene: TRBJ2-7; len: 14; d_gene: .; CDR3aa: CASSRQASSYEQYF; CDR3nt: TGTGCCAGCTCACGACAGGCGAGCTCCTACGAGCAGTACTTC
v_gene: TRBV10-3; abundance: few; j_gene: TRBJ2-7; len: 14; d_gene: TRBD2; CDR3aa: CAINPSGRAYEQYF; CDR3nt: TGTGCCATCAACCCTAGCGGGAGGGCGTATGAGCAGTACTTC
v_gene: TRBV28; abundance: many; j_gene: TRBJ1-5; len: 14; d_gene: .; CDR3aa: CASRYSNSNQPQHF; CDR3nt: TGTGCCAGCAGGTACAGTAATAGCAATCAGCCCCAGCATTTT
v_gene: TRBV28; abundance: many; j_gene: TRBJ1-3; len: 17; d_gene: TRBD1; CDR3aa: CASGKGRDRLSGNTIYF; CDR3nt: TGTGCCAGCGGAAAAGGAAGGGACAGACTCTCTGGAAACACCATATATTTT
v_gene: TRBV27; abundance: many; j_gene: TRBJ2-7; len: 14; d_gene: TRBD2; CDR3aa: CASSKRDAVVAQYF; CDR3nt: TGTGCCAGCAGTAAGCGGGACGCGGTCGTCGCGCAGTACTTC
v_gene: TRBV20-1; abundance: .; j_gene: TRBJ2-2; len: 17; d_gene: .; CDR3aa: CSARESGVAWNTGELFF; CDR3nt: TGCAGTGCTAGGGAATCTGGGGTAGCGTGGAACACCGGGGAGCTGTTTTTT
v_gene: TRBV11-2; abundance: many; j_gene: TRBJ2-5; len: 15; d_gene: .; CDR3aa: CASSSQTVTQETQYF; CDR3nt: TGTGCCAGCAGCTCGCAGACAGTAACCCAAGAGACCCAGTACTTC
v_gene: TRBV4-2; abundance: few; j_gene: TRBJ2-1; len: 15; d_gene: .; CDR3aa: CASSSYLSPQYEQFF; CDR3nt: TGTGCCAGCAGCTCATACCTCTCCCCACAATATGAGCAGTTCTTC
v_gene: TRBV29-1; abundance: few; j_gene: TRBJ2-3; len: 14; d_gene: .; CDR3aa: CSAPRKSGTDTQYF; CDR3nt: TGCAGCGCCCCCCGAAAGAGTGGCACAGATACGCAGTATTTT
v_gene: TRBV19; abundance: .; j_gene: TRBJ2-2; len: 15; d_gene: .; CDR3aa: CASSLHLATAGELFF; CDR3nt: TGTGCCAGTAGTCTACACCTAGCGACGGCCGGGGAGCTGTTTTTT
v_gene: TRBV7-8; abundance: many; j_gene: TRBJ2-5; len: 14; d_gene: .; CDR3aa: CASSLRGGLGTQYF; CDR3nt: TGTGCCAGCAGCTTAAGGGGGGGCTTAGGGACCCAGTACTTC
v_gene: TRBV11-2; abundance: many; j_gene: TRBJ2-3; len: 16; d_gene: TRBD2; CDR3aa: CASSPQLAGVLDTQYF; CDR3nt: TGTGCCAGCAGCCCCCAACTAGCGGGAGTTTTAGATACGCAGTATTTT
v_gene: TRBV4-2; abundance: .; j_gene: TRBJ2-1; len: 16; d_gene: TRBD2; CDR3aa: CASSQASSGFYNEQFF; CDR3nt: TGTGCCAGCAGCCAAGCGTCTAGCGGCTTCTACAATGAGCAGTTCTTC
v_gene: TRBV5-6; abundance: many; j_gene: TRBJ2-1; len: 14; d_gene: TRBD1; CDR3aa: CASSLDRGMDEQFF; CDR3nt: TGTGCCAGCAGCTTGGACAGGGGGATGGATGAGCAGTTCTTC
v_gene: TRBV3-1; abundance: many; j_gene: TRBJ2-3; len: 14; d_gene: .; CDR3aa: CASSQSRNSDTQYF; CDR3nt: TGTGCCAGCAGCCAATCTAGAAATTCAGATACGCAGTATTTT
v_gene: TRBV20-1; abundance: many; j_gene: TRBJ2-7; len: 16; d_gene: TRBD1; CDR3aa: CSAGSSNRGLGYEQYF; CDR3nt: TGCAGTGCTGGATCATCTAACAGGGGGCTCGGCTACGAGCAGTACTTC
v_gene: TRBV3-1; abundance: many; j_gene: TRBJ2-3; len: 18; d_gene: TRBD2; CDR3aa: CASSQDGLAGGPGGTQYF; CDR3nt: TGTGCCAGCAGCCAAGACGGGCTAGCGGGAGGGCCTGGTGGTACGCAGTATTTT
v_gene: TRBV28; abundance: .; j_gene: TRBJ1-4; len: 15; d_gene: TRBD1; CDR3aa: CASRVDRVRNEKLFF; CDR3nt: TGTGCCAGCAGAGTCGACAGGGTGAGAAATGAAAAACTGTTTTTT
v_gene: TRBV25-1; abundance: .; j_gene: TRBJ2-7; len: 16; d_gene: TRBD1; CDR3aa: CASRVTGGTGGAEQYF; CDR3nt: TGTGCCAGCAGAGTGACCGGTGGGACAGGGGGCGCCGAGCAGTACTTC
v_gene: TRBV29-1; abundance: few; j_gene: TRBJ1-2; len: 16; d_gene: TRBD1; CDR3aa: CSVEDNRGGANYGYTF; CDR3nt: TGCAGCGTTGAAGATAACAGGGGGGGGGCTAACTATGGCTACACCTTC
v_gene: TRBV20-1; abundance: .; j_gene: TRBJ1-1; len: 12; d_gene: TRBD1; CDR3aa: CNAGTGGSEAFF; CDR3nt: TGCAATGCTGGGACAGGGGGGTCTGAAGCTTTCTTT
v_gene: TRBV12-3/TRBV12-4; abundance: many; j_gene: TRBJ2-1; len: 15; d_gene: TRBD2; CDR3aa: CASGTGTRSPNEQFF; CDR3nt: TGTGCCAGCGGGACCGGGACTAGGTCACCCAATGAGCAGTTCTTC
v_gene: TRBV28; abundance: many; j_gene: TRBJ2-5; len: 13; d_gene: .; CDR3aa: CASSPRGTGTQYF; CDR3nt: TGTGCCAGCAGTCCCCGGGGTACGGGGACCCAGTACTTC
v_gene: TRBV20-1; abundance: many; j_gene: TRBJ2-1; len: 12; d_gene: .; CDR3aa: CSARISRNEQFF; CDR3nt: TGCAGTGCTAGAATAAGTCGAAATGAGCAGTTCTTC
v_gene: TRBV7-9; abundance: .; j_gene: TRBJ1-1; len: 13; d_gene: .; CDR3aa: CASSFGESTEAFF; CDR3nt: TGTGCCAGCAGCTTTGGGGAGAGCACTGAAGCTTTCTTT
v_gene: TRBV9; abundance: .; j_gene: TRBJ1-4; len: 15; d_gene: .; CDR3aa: CASSSGRNINEKLFF; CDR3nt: TGTGCCAGCAGCTCGGGCCGAAATATTAATGAAAAACTGTTTTTT